This T cell receptor (beta chain) came from a study of lymphopenia after photon versus proton radiotherapy. The study, taken as a whole, reports: Photon-treated patients lost naive T cells and TCR diversity; proton-treated stayed stable. Larger post-nadir TCR diversity loss correlated inversely with survival in deceased patients. Oligoclonal CD8+ Temra expansion after nadir drove photon patients' diversity drop.

CDR1 SGDLS and CDR2 YYNGEE come from the germline V gene. The ends lost 0 bases at V and 8 bases at J; junction bases unmatched: 12. The CDR3 has 16 residues. Sequencing used immunoSEQ multiplex PCR; TCRdb keeps in-frame clones, though not all of them. The sample includes about 83,000 clones, about 86% of them seen just once. On this clone itself: Its specificity is unknown.

This clonotype was sampled from a man aged 55 to 70 with pancreatic cancer. The material sequenced was peripheral blood, taken from a patient treated with proton-based radiotherapy. The J gene is TRBJ1-2, the V gene TRBV9, with 8 bases that match TRBD1. The chain's CDR3 is CASSVGTLTGAEGYTF. The CDR3 DNA sequence: TGTGCCAGCAGCGTAGGGACCCTGACAGGGGCGGAAGGCTACACCTTC.